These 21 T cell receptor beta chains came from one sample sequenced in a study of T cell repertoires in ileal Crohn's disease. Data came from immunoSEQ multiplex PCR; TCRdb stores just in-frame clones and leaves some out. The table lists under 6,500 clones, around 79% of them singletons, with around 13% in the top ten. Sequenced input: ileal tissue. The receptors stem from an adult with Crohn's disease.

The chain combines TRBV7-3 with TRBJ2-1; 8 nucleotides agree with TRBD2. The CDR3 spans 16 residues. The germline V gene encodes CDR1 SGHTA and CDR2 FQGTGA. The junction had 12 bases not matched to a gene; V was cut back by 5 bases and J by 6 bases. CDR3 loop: CASSRGGAPRSNEQFF. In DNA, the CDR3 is TGTGCCAGCAGCCGGGGGGGGGCCCCAAGGTCCAATGAGCAGTTCTTC.

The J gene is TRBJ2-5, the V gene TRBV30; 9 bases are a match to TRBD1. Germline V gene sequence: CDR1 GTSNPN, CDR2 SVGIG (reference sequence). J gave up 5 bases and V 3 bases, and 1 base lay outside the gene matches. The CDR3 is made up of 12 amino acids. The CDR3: CAWRTGGETQYF. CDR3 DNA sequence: TGTGCCTGGAGGACAGGGGGGGAGACCCAGTACTTC.

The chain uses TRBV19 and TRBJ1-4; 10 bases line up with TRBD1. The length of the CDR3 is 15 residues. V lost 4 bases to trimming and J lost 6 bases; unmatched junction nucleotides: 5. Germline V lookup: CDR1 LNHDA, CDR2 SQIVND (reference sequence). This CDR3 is CASSRIGTGDEKLFF. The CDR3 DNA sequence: TGTGCCAGTAGTAGGATCGGGACAGGGGATGAAAAACTGTTTTTT.

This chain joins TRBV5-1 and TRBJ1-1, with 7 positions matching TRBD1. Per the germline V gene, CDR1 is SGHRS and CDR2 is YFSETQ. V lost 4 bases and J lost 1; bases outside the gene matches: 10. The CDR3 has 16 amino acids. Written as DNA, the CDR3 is TGCGCCAGCAGCCTAGACAGGGACCTCTCGAACACTGAAGCTTTCTTT. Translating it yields CASSLDRDLSNTEAFF.

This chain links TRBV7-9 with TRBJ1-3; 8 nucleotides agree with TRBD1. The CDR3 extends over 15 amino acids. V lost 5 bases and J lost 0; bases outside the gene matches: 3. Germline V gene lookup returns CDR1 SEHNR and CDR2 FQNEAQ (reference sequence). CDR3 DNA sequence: TGTGCCAGCAGCATCGGACAGGGCTCTGGAAACACCATATATTTT. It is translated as CASSIGQGSGNTIYF.

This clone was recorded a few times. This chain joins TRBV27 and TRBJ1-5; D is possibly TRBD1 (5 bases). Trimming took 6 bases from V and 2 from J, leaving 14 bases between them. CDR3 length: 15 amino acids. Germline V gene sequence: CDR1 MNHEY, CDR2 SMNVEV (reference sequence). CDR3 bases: TGTGCCAGCAGCCCAACAGGTTGGGGCAATCAGCCCCAGCATTTT. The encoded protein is CASSPTGWGNQPQHF.

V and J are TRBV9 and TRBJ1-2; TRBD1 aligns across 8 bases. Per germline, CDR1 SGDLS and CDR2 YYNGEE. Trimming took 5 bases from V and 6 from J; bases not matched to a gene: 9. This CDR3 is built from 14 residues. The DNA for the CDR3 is TGTGCCAGCAGAGATGATACAGGGGGGAATGGCTACACCTTC. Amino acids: CASRDDTGGNGYTF.

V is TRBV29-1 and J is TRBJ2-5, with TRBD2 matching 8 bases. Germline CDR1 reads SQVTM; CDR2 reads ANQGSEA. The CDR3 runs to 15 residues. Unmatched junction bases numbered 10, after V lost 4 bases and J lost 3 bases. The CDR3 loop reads CSVGGIAGKKETQYF. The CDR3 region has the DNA TGCAGCGTTGGGGGGATAGCGGGGAAAAAAGAGACCCAGTACTTC.

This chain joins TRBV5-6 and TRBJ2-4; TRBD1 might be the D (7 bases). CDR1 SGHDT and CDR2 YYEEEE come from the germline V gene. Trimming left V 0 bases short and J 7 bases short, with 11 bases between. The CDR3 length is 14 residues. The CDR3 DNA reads TGTGCCAGCAGCTTGGCTTCAGGGGGGAACATTCAGTACTTC. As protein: CASSLASGGNIQYF.

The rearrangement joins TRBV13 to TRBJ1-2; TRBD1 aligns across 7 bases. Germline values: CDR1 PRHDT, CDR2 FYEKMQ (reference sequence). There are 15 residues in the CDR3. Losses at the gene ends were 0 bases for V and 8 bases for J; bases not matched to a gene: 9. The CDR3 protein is CASSLGRQGMGGYTF. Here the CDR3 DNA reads TGTGCCAGCAGCTTAGGGCGACAGGGAATGGGCGGCTACACCTTC. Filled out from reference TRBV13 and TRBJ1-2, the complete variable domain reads AAGVIQSPRHLIKEKRETATLKCYPIPRHDTVYWYQQGPGQDPQFLISFYEKMQSDKGSIPDRFSAQQFSDYHSELNMSSLELGDSALYFCASSLGRQGMGGYTFGSGTRLTVV.

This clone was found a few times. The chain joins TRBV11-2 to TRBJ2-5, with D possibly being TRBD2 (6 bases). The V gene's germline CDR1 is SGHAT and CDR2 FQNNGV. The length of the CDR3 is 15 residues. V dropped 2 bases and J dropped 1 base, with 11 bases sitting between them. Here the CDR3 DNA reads TGTGCCAGCAGCTTATCCGGAGGGATCCAAGAGACCCAGTACTTC. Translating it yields CASSLSGGIQETQYF.

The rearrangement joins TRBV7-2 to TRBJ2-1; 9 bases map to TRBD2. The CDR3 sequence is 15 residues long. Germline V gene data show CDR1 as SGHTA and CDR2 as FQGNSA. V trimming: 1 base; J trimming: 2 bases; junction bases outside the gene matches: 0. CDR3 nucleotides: TGTGCCAGCAGCTTAGGCGGGGGGGCCTACAATGAGCAGTTCTTC. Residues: CASSLGGGAYNEQFF.

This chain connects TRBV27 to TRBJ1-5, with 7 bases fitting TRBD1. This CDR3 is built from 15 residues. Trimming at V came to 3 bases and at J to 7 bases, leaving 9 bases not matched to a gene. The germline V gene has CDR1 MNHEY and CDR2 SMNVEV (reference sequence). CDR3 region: CASSFGRGVGQPQHF. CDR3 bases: TGTGCCAGCAGTTTTGGCAGGGGGGTCGGCCAGCCCCAGCATTTT.

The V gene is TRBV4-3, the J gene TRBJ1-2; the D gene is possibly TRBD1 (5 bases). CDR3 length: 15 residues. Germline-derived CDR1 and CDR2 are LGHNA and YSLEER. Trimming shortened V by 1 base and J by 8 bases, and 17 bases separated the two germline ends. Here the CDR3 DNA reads TGCGCCAGCAGCCAAGGGGCTGACGCGGGGACCGGCTACACCTTC. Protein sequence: CASSQGADAGTGYTF.

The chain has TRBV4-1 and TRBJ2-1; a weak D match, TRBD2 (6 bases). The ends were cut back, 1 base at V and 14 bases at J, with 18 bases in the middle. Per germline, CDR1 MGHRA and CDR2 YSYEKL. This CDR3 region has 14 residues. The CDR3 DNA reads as TGCGCCAGCAGCCAAGGCTACTCCGGGAGCAAGGAGTTCTTC. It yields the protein CASSQGYSGSKEFF.

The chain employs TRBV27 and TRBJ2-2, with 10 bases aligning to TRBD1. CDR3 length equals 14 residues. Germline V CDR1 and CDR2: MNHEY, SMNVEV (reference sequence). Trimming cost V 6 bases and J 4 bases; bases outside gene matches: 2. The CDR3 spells CASRRQGATGELFF. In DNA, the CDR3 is TGTGCCAGCAGGAGACAGGGGGCCACCGGGGAGCTGTTTTTT.

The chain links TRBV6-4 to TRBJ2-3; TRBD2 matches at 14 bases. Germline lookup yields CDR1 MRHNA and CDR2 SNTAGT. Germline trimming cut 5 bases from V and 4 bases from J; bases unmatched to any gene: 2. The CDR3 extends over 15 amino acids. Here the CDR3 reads CASSPGLAGADTQYF. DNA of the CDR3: TGTGCCAGCAGTCCGGGACTAGCGGGAGCAGATACGCAGTATTTT.

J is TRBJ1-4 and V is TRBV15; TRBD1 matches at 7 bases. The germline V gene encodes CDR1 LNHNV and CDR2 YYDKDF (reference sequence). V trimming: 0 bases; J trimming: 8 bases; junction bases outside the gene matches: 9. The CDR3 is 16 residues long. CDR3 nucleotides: TGTGCCACCAGCAGAGATGGGAACAGGGGCAGGGAAAAACTGTTTTTT. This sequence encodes CATSRDGNRGREKLFF.

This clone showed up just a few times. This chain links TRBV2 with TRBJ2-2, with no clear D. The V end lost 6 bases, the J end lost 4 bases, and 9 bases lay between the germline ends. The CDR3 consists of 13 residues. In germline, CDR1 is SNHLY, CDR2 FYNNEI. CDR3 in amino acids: CASSLSRTGELFF. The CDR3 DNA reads TGTGCCAGCAGCCTTTCCCGCACCGGGGAGCTGTTTTTT.

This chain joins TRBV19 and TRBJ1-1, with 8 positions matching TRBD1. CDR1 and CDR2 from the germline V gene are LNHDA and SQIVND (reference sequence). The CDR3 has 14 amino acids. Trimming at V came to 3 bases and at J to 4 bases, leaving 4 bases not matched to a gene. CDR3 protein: CASSITGGSTEAFF. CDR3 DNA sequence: TGTGCCAGTAGTATCACAGGGGGTTCCACTGAAGCTTTCTTT.

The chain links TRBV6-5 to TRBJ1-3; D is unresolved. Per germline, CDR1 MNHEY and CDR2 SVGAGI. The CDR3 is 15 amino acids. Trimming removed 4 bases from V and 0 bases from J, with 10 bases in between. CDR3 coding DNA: TGTGCCAGCAGTTTTACTGCTCACTCTGGAAACACCATATATTTT. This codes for CASSFTAHSGNTIYF.